The clone carrying this TCR beta chain was observed a few times. The antigen remains unidentified. The CDR3 contains 14 residues. Germline CDR1 is MRHNA and CDR2 is SNTAGT. The germline V and J ends were trimmed by 6 bases and 0 bases, with 11 bases remaining between them. Single viable CD3+CD4+CD8-CD45RO+ cells were sorted as the memory CD4+ T cells. The source of the sample is a study of memory CD4+ T cells and cytomegalovirus serostatus. Study background: Healthy Belgian adult donors included about nine CMV-positive and 24 CMV-negative people.

Points from the study as a whole: Each of 67 CMV-associated TCRbeta sequences occurred in one to five individuals.

Assay used: immunoSEQ multiplex PCR; TCRdb lists only in-frame clones, some missing. The sample shows 35,000 to 50,000 clones, around 78% of them seen only once. The receptor comes from an adult in good health and CMV-seronegative. V gene TRBV6-4 combines with J gene TRBJ1-1; D perhaps matches TRBD1 (6 bases). Sequencing was done on a sample of memory CD4+ T cells from blood. CDR3 region: CASSRDTMNTEAFF. The CDR3 nucleotides are TGTGCCAGCAGCCGGGACACTATGAACACTGAAGCTTTCTTT.